This T cell receptor beta chain was identified during a study of glioma-infiltrating T cells after dendritic cell vaccination. PBMC were collected before vaccination, two weeks after the third vaccination, and at progression. The repertoire was sequenced with immunoSEQ multiplex PCR; TCRdb's copy has only in-frame clones and lacks some. The table shows about 90,000 clones, with about 83% occurring only once. The sequencing here drew on blood, taken before dendritic cell vaccination. The source is a human donor with glioblastoma.

CDR3 sequence: CASSTNPGTQYF. In nucleotides, the CDR3 is TGTGCCAGCAGCACTAACCCGGGTACGCAGTATTTT. The V gene is TRBV7-9, the J gene TRBJ2-3; D is uncertain. V dropped 5 bases and J dropped 8 bases, with 11 bases sitting between them. The CDR3 is 12 residues long. Germline assignment: CDR1 SEHNR and CDR2 FQNEAQ (reference sequence).